This passage covers 3 T cell receptor beta chains from one sample sequenced in a study of technical replicates of blood from several donors (dated by TCRdb to the late 2010s). The library was made by the immunoSEQ multiplex PCR assay. The table comes from immuneACCESS by way of TCRdb, which keeps in-frame sequences with V and J called. Part of the clones is missing from these tables; in studies checked, under half for an unresolved V gene and the rest for unknown reasons. Present in this sample are around 71,000 clones, roughly 89% of which were seen just once. 0.4% to 0.5% of the sample goes to the ten largest clones. Specimen: T cells isolated from PBMCs. Source of these receptors: a human donor in good health.

The chain has TRBV6-5 and TRBJ1-3, with D perhaps matching TRBD1 (5 bases). CDR1 and CDR2 from the germline V gene are MNHEY and SVGAGI. V lost 6 bases to trimming and J lost 1 base, with 10 bases between them. The CDR3 consists of 14 residues. CDR3 sequence reads: CASSVRGSGNTIYF. The DNA of the CDR3 is TGTGCCAGCAGCGTTCGGGGGTCTGGAAACACCATATATTTT.

The chain carries TRBV28 and TRBJ2-7; TRBD2 matches 8 bases. The germline gives CDR1 MDHEN, CDR2 SYDVKM. Losses at the gene ends were 3 bases for V and 9 bases for J; bases not matched to a gene: 16. This CDR3 is built from 16 residues. The CDR3 here is CASSFRSGGASFRQYF. The CDR3 nucleotides are TGTGCCAGCAGTTTTAGGTCGGGAGGGGCTTCGTTCCGGCAGTACTTC.

The genes are TRBV25-1 and TRBJ1-1, with a possible D match to TRBD1 (5 bases). The CDR3 totals 14 residues. V was shortened by 4 bases and J by 4 bases, with 13 bases between the two germline ends. Germline values: CDR1 MGHDK, CDR2 SYGVNS. The CDR3 reads CASSASGRGTEAFF. The CDR3 nucleotides read TGTGCCAGCAGTGCCTCAGGGAGGGGCACTGAAGCTTTCTTT.